Listed below are T cell receptor beta chains from one sample, sequenced in a study of blood T cell repertoires in COVID-19. Clones were read by immunoSEQ multiplex PCR, and TCRdb kept only the in-frame ones, dropping some. The table shows about 190,000 clones, with around 78% occurring only once. Sequencing used peripheral blood. Receptors were obtained from an elderly woman with active or convalescent COVID-19. Both conserved end residues are part of each CDR3. Each record gives: CDR3 length, J gene, V gene, CDR3 protein.

length: 16
J: TRBJ2-1
V: TRBV4-3
CDR3: CASSLSEAGGYNEQFF

length: 16
J: TRBJ2-6
V: TRBV7-9
CDR3: CASSPLTGMRANVLTF

length: 11
J: TRBJ2-1
V: TRBV10-1
CDR3: CAILTLDEQFF

length: 15
J: TRBJ1-2
V: TRBV6-5
CDR3: CASSYPGAPNYGYTF

length: 15
J: TRBJ1-5
V: TRBV19
CDR3: CASSIFRGVQQPQHF

length: 13
J: TRBJ2-1
V: TRBV4-3
CDR3: CASSQDGGREQFF

length: 13
J: TRBJ2-7
V: TRBV28
CDR3: CASNSGLTYEQYF

length: 13
J: TRBJ1-5
V: TRBV7-7
CDR3: CASSLTVNQPQHF

length: 13
J: TRBJ1-1
V: TRBV7-2
CDR3: CASSRDRRAEAFF

length: 16
J: TRBJ2-1
V: TRBV27
CDR3: CASSLGQGMIYNEQFF

length: 14
J: TRBJ1-6
V: TRBV24-1
CDR3: CATSEGLLNSPLHF

length: 15
J: TRBJ2-1
V: TRBV7-8
CDR3: CASSSRTGGFNEQFF

length: 16
J: TRBJ2-2
V: TRBV4-2
CDR3: CASSQVSGGYTGELFF

length: 15
J: TRBJ1-3
V: TRBV11-2
CDR3: CASSLAGMGGNTIYF

length: 12
J: TRBJ1-5
V: TRBV19
CDR3: CASSYSGQPQHF

length: 14
J: TRBJ1-4
V: TRBV7-9
CDR3: CASSLLQGQGKLFF

length: 12
J: TRBJ1-2
V: TRBV28
CDR3: CASSLSVKGYTF

length: 15
J: TRBJ2-2
V: TRBV5-4
CDR3: CASSIDNSNTGELFF

length: 15
J: TRBJ2-7
V: TRBV7-2
CDR3: CASTLTSGGAYEQYF

length: 16
J: TRBJ1-4
V: TRBV7-9
CDR3: CASSPSRWGDNEKLFF

length: 18
J: TRBJ1-4
V: TRBV5-6
CDR3: CASSLFGASPATNEKLFF

length: 15
J: TRBJ1-1
V: TRBV18
CDR3: CASSPTGTQDTEAFF

length: 18
J: TRBJ2-3
V: TRBV7-2
CDR3: CASSLRTSGGIYTDTQYF

length: 12
J: TRBJ1-5
V: TRBV15
CDR3: CATSRDGGPQHF

length: 14
J: TRBJ2-7
V: TRBV7-2
CDR3: CASRRTLGPYEQYF

length: 17
J: TRBJ2-7
V: TRBV18
CDR3: CASSTNPGTGSSYEQYF

length: 12
J: TRBJ1-2
V: TRBV29-1
CDR3: CSVPQGNYGYTF

length: 15
J: TRBJ1-5
V: TRBV7-2
CDR3: CASSRGTGVKQPQHF

length: 14
J: TRBJ1-2
V: TRBV7-9
CDR3: CASSYVTGANGYTF

length: 17
J: TRBJ1-6
V: TRBV28
CDR3: CASSPPPSGQLGSPLHF

length: 13
J: TRBJ2-2
V: TRBV7-2
CDR3: CASSIRQGGELFF

length: 13
J: TRBJ2-1
V: TRBV5-1
CDR3: CASSGRLQGEQFF

length: 12
J: TRBJ2-5
V: TRBV12-3/TRBV12-4
CDR3: CASSLSTGTQYF

length: 16
J: TRBJ2-4
V: TRBV28
CDR3: CASSYLAGGAKNIQYF

length: 15
J: TRBJ2-5
V: TRBV28
CDR3: CASSLAGTGGRTQYF

length: 15
J: TRBJ2-1
V: TRBV27
CDR3: CASSSTGGTVNEQFF

length: 15
J: TRBJ2-2
V: TRBV29-1
CDR3: CSVRTGDVNTGELFF

length: 17
J: TRBJ1-4
V: TRBV5-1
CDR3: CASSRFTGTGTNEKLFF

length: 16
J: TRBJ1-1
V: TRBV18
CDR3: CASSPGGARFNTEAFF

length: 14
J: TRBJ2-5
V: TRBV27
CDR3: CASFIPPTRETQYF

length: 13
J: TRBJ2-5
V: TRBV18
CDR3: CASSQGRQETQYF

length: 15
J: TRBJ2-1
V: TRBV2
CDR3: CASSTTSGIYNEQFF

length: 13
J: TRBJ1-2
V: TRBV7-9
CDR3: CAQHGGFSGGYTF

length: 17
J: TRBJ2-2
V: TRBV19
CDR3: CASSTPPRGSSTGELFF

length: 17
J: TRBJ2-4
V: TRBV28
CDR3: CASSLRGTGLAKNIQYF

length: 14
J: TRBJ2-3
V: TRBV5-1
CDR3: CASRDSQGPDTQYF

length: 15
J: TRBJ2-1
V: TRBV9
CDR3: CASSVTGTSGGEQFF